This TCR beta chain was profiled in a study of shared clonotypes between healthy human individuals. The germline V gene encodes CDR1 MDHEN and CDR2 SYDVKM. This CDR3 comprises 15 residues. The ends were cut back, 3 bases at V and 8 bases at J, with 16 bases in the middle. The study separated CD4+ cells into CD45RA+ naive and CD45RA-negative memory subsets. Sorted subsets were amplified in replicate PCRs using approximately 200 ng DNA, approximately 30,000 T cell genomes. Using immunoSEQ multiplex PCR, the repertoire was profiled, and TCRdb retains in-frame clones only, with some absent. The sample includes 2 million to 2.5 million clones, roughly 90% of them seen just once.

The receptor was derived from a man between 18 and 29 years old in good health. Some clones in this sample may be carry-over from other donors' samples. V and J are TRBV28 and TRBJ1-4, with a weak D call TRBD1 (6 bases). Sample: naive CD4+ T cells from PBMCs. Subset defined: CD45RA+ positively selected. In DNA, the CDR3 is TGTGCCAGCAGTTTTGGCGGGGGGGCCGGGGAAAAACTGTTTTTT. This gives the protein CASSFGGGAGEKLFF. Filled out from reference TRBV28 and TRBJ1-4, the complete variable domain reads DVKVTQSSRYLVKRTGEKVFLECVQDMDHENMFWYRQDPGLGLRLIYFSYDVKMKEKGDIPEGYSVSREKKERFSLILESASTNQTSMYLCASSFGGGAGEKLFFGSGTQLSVL.